These T cell receptor beta chains were read from a single sample in a study of CD8 T cells in ankylosing spondylitis. TCRdb used MiXCR to reprocess the 5' RACE reads, holding one entry per CDR3 protein. The top ten hold about 14% of the sample, which has roughly 300,000 distinct CDR3 sequences, 7% to 9% seen once. Sample: blood, either unsorted or a sorted T cell fraction (not recorded which). These receptors came from a male donor with ankylosing spondylitis. The CDR3 runs from the conserved cysteine through the conserved F or W. The D gene is left open where the match is weak. Only some rows state a clone size, as once, few, many or a class for expanded clones.

NA few TRBJ2-2 TRBV4-3 CASSQDVNTGELFF TGCGCCAGCAGCCAAGATGTTAACACCGGGGAGCTGTTTTTT
NA few TRBJ2-5 TRBV20-1 CSARALETQYF TGCAGTGCTAGGGCCCTCGAGACCCAGTACTTC
TRBD1 NA TRBJ2-1 TRBV4-3 CASSQEIDRERFF TGCGCCAGCAGCCAAGAAATCGACAGGGAGAGGTTCTTC
NA NA TRBJ1-2 TRBV15 CATSVGARVYGYTF TGTGCCACCAGCGTGGGGGCGCGAGTCTATGGCTACACCTTC
TRBD2 few TRBJ2-5 TRBV20-1 CSASPGLAMETQYF TGCAGTGCTTCACCGGGACTAGCGATGGAGACCCAGTACTTC
NA NA TRBJ1-4 TRBV7-9 CASSMGDSNEKLFF TGTGCCAGCAGCATGGGGGATAGTAATGAAAAACTGTTTTTT
NA NA TRBJ1-6 TRBV28 CASSLGGMNSPLHF TGTGCCAGCAGTTTAGGGGGGATGAATTCACCCCTCCACTTT
NA NA TRBJ2-5 TRBV3-1 CASSRRESAYF TGTGCCAGCAGCAGACGGGAGTCCGCGTACTTC
NA few TRBJ1-1 TRBV6-2/TRBV6-3 CASSYSTRNTEAFF TGTGCCAGCAGTTATTCGACCAGGAACACTGAAGCTTTCTTT
TRBD2 many TRBJ2-1 TRBV7-6 CASSLAAGREQFF TGTGCCAGCAGCTTGGCAGCGGGACGTGAGCAGTTCTTC
NA many TRBJ2-7 TRBV29-1 CSVERGTYEQYF TGCAGCGTTGAAAGGGGGACCTACGAGCAGTACTTC
NA few TRBJ1-6 TRBV27 CASTQKFTGRWSYNSPLHF TGTGCCAGCACCCAGAAGTTTACAGGAAGGTGGTCCTATAATTCACCCCTCCACTTT
NA many TRBJ2-1 TRBV27 CASSLRNNEQFF TGTGCCAGCAGTTTACGGAACAATGAGCAGTTCTTC
NA many TRBJ1-1 TRBV5-1 CASSSVRQGKNTEAFF TGCGCCAGCAGTTCGGTCAGGCAGGGAAAGAACACTGAAGCTTTCTTT
NA NA TRBJ2-3 TRBV4-1 CASSQGGSGRTDTQYF TGCGCCAGCAGCCAAGGGGGGTCAGGCCGCACAGATACGCAGTATTTT
NA NA TRBJ2-7 TRBV7-9 CASSFERGTAYEQYF TGTGCCAGCAGCTTCGAGCGAGGGACGGCCTACGAGCAGTACTTC
TRBD1 few TRBJ1-4 TRBV7-2 CASSPLTGGSEKLFF TGTGCCAGCAGCCCTCTGACAGGGGGATCGGAAAAACTGTTTTTT
NA NA TRBJ1-1 TRBV20-1 CSATRRPPGAFF TGCAGTGCTACGCGGAGGCCCCCGGGAGCTTTCTTT
NA few TRBJ1-1 TRBV7-9 CASSLGIRTANTEAFF TGTGCCAGCAGCTTAGGGATCCGGACAGCTAACACTGAAGCTTTCTTT
NA NA TRBJ1-4 TRBV9 CASSPNGDKYEKLFF TGTGCCAGCAGCCCCAACGGGGATAAATATGAAAAACTGTTTTTT
TRBD1 many TRBJ2-1 TRBV14 CASSQPRQGSDEQFF TGTGCCAGCAGCCAACCCCGACAGGGTTCCGATGAGCAGTTCTTC
TRBD2 NA TRBJ2-2 TRBV13 CASSFYGGSAGELFF TGTGCCAGCAGCTTCTATGGCGGGAGTGCCGGGGAGCTGTTTTTT
NA NA TRBJ1-1 TRBV4-1 CASSQARRTEAFF TGCGCCAGCAGCCAAGCCCGAAGGACTGAAGCTTTCTTT
TRBD2 many TRBJ2-1 TRBV5-1 CASCLTSGSSEQFF TGCGCCAGCTGCTTGACTAGCGGGAGTTCTGAGCAGTTCTTC
NA NA TRBJ2-3 TRBV5-1 CASSVLADTQYF TGCGCCAGCAGCGTCCTAGCGGATACGCAGTATTTT
TRBD2 many TRBJ2-2 TRBV11-3 CASSPGLAGLNTGELFF TGTGCCAGCAGCCCAGGACTAGCGGGCCTTAACACCGGGGAGCTGTTTTTT
NA NA TRBJ1-1 TRBV5-1 CASSFVGGTEAFF TGCGCCAGCAGCTTTGTCGGGGGTACTGAAGCTTTCTTT
NA many TRBJ2-4 TRBV6-2/TRBV6-3 CASSNTALLAKNIQYF TGTGCCAGCAGTAACACAGCGTTACTAGCCAAAAACATTCAGTACTTC
NA many TRBJ1-3 TRBV4-3 CASSQDPTTGNTIYF TGCGCCAGCAGCCAAGATCCCACAACTGGAAACACCATATATTTT
TRBD2 many TRBJ2-1 TRBV4-1 CASSQRLAGVYNEQFF TGCGCCAGCAGCCAACGGCTAGCGGGAGTCTACAATGAGCAGTTCTTC
TRBD1 many TRBJ2-7 TRBV29-1 CSVEDRSYEQYF TGCAGCGTCGAGGACAGGTCCTACGAGCAGTACTTC
NA NA TRBJ2-2 TRBV15 CATSRDLHTGELFF TGTGCCACCAGCAGAGACCTCCACACCGGGGAGCTGTTTTTT
NA many TRBJ2-7 TRBV5-1 CASTPGESYEQYF TGCGCCAGCACACCAGGGGAGTCGTACGAGCAGTACTTC
TRBD2 few TRBJ2-5 TRBV7-2 CASSPGGAGETQYF TGTGCCAGCAGCCCGGGAGGGGCGGGGGAGACCCAGTACTTC
TRBD1 many TRBJ2-7 TRBV12-3/TRBV12-4 CASSSGTGFLEQYF TGTGCCAGCAGTTCCGGGACAGGGTTTCTCGAGCAGTACTTC
NA many TRBJ1-1 TRBV4-3 CASSQEVSWAEAFF TGCGCCAGCAGCCAAGAAGTATCTTGGGCTGAAGCTTTCTTT
NA NA TRBJ2-1 TRBV7-2 CASSLTGHYNEQFF TGTGCCAGCAGCTTAACGGGCCACTACAATGAGCAGTTCTTC
TRBD2 NA TRBJ2-1 TRBV27 CASSSTSGRDYNEQFF TGTGCCAGCAGCTCGACTAGCGGGAGGGACTACAATGAGCAGTTCTTC
NA NA TRBJ2-3 TRBV4-1 CASSQAGIGGMGTDTQYF TGCGCCAGCAGCCAAGCGGGGATCGGCGGGATGGGCACAGATACGCAGTATTTT
TRBD2 few TRBJ2-1 TRBV6-1 CASSPLAGGDGEQFF TGTGCCAGCAGTCCTCTAGCGGGAGGTGACGGGGAGCAGTTCTTC